This T cell receptor beta chain was captured by sequencing in a study of T cells in Graves' hyperthyroidism and ophthalmopathy. This clonotype was counted only a few times. Germline CDR1 MDHEN, CDR2 SYDVKM. The CDR3 has 14 residues. V lost 7 bases to trimming and J lost 7 bases; unmatched junction nucleotides: 10. TCR beta CDR3 region amplification was performed from RNA transcripts. Initially, a first-round RT-PCR of the TCR CDR3 employed the HTBI primer set. TCRdb ran MiXCR on the multiplex PCR reads and lists one entry per CDR3 protein. The data hold some 98,000 distinct CDR3 sequences, with about 40% observed a single time.

Material for sequencing was peripheral blood or thyroid tissue (not recorded which). The clonotype originates from a woman in her 30s with Graves' hyperthyroidism. This sequence joins TRBV28 and TRBJ2-3; 8 bases fit TRBD2. The CDR3 sequence is CASTLSGTQNTQYF. In DNA, the CDR3 is TGTGCCAGCACTCTTAGCGGGACACAAAATACGCAGTATTTT. The variable domain in full, with the rest retrieved from reference TRBV28 and TRBJ2-3, is DVKVTQSSRYLVKRTGEKVFLECVQDMDHENMFWYRQDPGLGLRLIYFSYDVKMKEKGDIPEGYSVSREKKERFSLILESASTNQTSMYLCASTLSGTQNTQYFGPGTRLTVL.